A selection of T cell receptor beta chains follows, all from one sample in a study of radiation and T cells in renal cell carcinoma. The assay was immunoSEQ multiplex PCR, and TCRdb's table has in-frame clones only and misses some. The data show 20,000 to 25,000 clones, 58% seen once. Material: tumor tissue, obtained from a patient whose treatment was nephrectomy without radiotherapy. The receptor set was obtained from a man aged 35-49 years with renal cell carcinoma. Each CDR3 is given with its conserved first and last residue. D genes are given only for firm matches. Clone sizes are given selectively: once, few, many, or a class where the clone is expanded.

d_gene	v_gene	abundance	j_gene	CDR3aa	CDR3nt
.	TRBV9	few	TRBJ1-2	CASSVGRGTGLYGYTF	TGTGCCAGCAGCGTGGGCAGGGGTACAGGGCTTTATGGCTACACCTTC
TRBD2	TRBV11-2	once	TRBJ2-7	CASSSTTSANRYEQYF	TGTGCCAGCAGCTCCACGACTAGCGCAAACCGCTACGAGCAGTACTTC
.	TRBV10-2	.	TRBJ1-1	CASSVGRGNTEAFF	TGCGCCAGCAGTGTAGGCAGGGGGAACACTGAAGCTTTCTTT
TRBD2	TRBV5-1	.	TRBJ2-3	CASSQGGRADTQYF	TGCGCCAGCAGCCAAGGCGGGAGGGCAGATACGCAGTATTTT
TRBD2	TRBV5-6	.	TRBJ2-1	CASSLLAGGMNEQFF	TGTGCCAGCAGCCTACTAGCGGGAGGGATGAATGAGCAGTTCTTC
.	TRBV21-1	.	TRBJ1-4	CASSKRSRDEKLFF	TGTGCCAGCAGCAAACGGAGCCGGGATGAAAAACTGTTTTTT
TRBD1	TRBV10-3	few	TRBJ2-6	CAISGQDRGLGANVLTF	TGTGCCATCAGTGGTCAAGACAGGGGGCTTGGGGCCAACGTCCTGACTTTC
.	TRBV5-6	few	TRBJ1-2	CASSPLPLGQNYGYTF	TGTGCCAGCAGCCCACTCCCCCTAGGGCAGAACTATGGCTACACCTTC
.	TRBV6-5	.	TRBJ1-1	CASIHGAEAFF	TGTGCCAGCATTCACGGGGCTGAAGCTTTCTTT
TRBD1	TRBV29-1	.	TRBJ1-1	CSGVQGAEAFF	TGCAGCGGCGTACAGGGGGCGGAAGCTTTCTTT